This TCR beta chain was observed in a study of cytomegalovirus exposure and HLA in healthy donors. Germline V lookup: CDR1 MNHEY, CDR2 SVGAGI. CDR3 length equals 15 residues. With V trimmed by 2 bases and J by 8 bases, 8 bases remained unmatched. 60 Vbeta and 13 Jbeta primers were used in PCR. The authors' processing: The count from a later analysis was 70 million to 85 million unique TCR beta chains, some 11 million of them shared. The protocol was immunoSEQ multiplex PCR, while the TCRdb copy is restricted to in-frame clones and leaves out a portion. V and J calls and clone size follow that table, whereas D and trimming were derived from the DNA. The data hold nearly 100,000 clones, with approximately 9% observed a single time.

The sequenced material came from PBMCs. The TCR sequence derives from a man in his fifties or sixties in good health and CMV-seropositive. The genes are TRBV6-5 and TRBJ2-1; 8 nucleotides line up with TRBD2. CDR3 coding DNA: TGTGCCAGCAGTTACGACGGGAGGGAGGGCGATGAGCAGTTCTTC. This codes for CASSYDGREGDEQFF.